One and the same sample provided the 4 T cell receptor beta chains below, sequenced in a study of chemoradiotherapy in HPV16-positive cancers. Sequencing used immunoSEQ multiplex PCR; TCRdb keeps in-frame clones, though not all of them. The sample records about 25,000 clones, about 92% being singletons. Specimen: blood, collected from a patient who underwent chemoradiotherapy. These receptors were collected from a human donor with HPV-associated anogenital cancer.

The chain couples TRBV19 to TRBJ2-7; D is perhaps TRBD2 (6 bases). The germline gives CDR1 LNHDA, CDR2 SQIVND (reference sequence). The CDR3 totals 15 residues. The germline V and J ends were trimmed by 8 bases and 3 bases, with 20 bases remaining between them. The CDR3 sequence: CASRKEGSLSYEQYF. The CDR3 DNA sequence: TGTGCCAGTCGGAAGGAGGGGTCGTTAAGCTACGAGCAGTACTTC. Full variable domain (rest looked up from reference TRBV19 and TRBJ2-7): DGGITQSPKYLFRKEGQNVTLSCEQNLNHDAMYWYRQDPGQGLRLIYYSQIVNDFQKGDIAEGYSVSREKKESFPLTVTSAQKNPTAFYLCASRKEGSLSYEQYFGPGTRLTVT.

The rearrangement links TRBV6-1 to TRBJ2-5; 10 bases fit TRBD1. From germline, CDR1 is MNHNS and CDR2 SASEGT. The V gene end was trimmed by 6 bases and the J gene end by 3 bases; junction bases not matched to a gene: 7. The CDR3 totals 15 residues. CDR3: CASRRTGGLEETQYF. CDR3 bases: TGTGCCAGCAGGAGGACAGGGGGACTCGAAGAGACCCAGTACTTC.

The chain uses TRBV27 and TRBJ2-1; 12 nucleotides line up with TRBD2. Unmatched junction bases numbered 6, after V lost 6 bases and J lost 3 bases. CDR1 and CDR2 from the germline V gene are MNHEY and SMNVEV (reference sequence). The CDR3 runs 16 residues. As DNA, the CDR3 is TGTGCCAGCAGCCCCGGACTAGCGGGATTCTACAATGAGCAGTTCTTC. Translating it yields CASSPGLAGFYNEQFF.

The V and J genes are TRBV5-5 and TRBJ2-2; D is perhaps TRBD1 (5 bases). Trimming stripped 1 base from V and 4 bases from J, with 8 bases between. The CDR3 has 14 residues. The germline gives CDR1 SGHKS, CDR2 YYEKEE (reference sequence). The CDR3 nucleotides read TGTGCCAGCAGCTTGCAGGGTCCCACCGGGGAGCTGTTTTTT. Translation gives CASSLQGPTGELFF.